This entry describes one T cell receptor (beta chain). This clonotype was recorded many times. Its antigen has not been determined. Base qualities are missing; no much larger clone stands one base away. This sample is drawn from a study of spatial heterogeneity in lung cancer (dated by TCRdb to between 2018 and 2021). Broadly, across the study: More beta-chain than alpha-chain transcripts were consistently detected, likely reflecting higher beta-chain transcript abundance. Nonsynonymous mutation counts, determined by whole-exome sequencing of tumor tissue, were related to TCR repertoire features. In the raw uncorrected reads, each unique combination of TCR and UMI appeared more than ten times on average. TCR alpha and beta repertoires were quantitatively compared across multiple tumor regions, matched nontumor lung and blood in non-small cell lung cancer. At surgery, both alpha and beta chains were TCR-sequenced in 220 tumor regions, about 64 matched nontumor lung samples and around 50 PBMC samples.

The library relied on 5' RACE. Sequencing was performed on a NextSeq 500. To allow correction of PCR and sequencing errors, the TCR library protocol tagged every TCR cDNA molecule with a unique molecular identifier. The paper's data handling went like this. Decombinator tools were used for TCR identification, UMI-based error correction and CDR3 extraction. Expanded TCRs were defined as those above a frequency of 2 per 1,000, corresponding to the top 1% of the tumor frequency distribution. Rényi diversity was computed with the R vegan package after subsampling each repertoire 100 times to 5,000 TCRs. CDR3 similarity networks were built from amino acid triplet string-kernel similarity, with CDR3s being connected when pairwise similarity was above 0.82. The raw public data were reprocessed by TCRdb itself: fastp quality trimming at Q25, MiXCR clonotype calling, in-frame beta chains only. Each entry merges the rows of one CDR3 protein and shows their most common DNA and genes. These V and J calls derive from TCRdb rather than the authors' analysis. Here the sample has 39,000 or so distinct CDR3 sequences; roughly 7.4% occur a single time. Of the sample, approximately 30% falls within the top ten clones.

Taken with the paper, the label for time point translates to: sample taken at primary tumor resection. For TCR sequencing, whole RNA was extracted from tumor and nontumor lung tissue, or from cryopreserved PBMC samples, and no cell sorting was done. Samples were obtained from fewer than 80 patients with early-stage, untreated non-small cell lung cancer from the lung TRACERx cohort. A patient was chosen for TCR sequencing only when enough RNA was available from at least two tumor regions. The study at large found these results: Additional single-cell paired TCR alpha and beta sequencing was considered necessary to confirm, at a functional level, the hypothesis that regional TCRs recognize regional mutations. Ubiquitous expanded tumor TCRs were found in blood more often at tumor resection than at routine follow-up.

The CDR3 runs 14 amino acids, cysteine and phenylalanine included. Only the CDR3 DNA is retained, 42 bases long and in frame from the first base. From the germline V gene, CDR1 is MNHEY and CDR2 is SVGEGT. V gives up 0 bases and J gives up 0 bases, and the segment between their germline ends measures 6 bases. The sequence links TRBV6-2 or TRBV6-3 to TRBJ2-7, with the D gene not clear enough to name. This clonotype was obtained from a male donor with early-stage non-small cell lung cancer. The input for sequencing was PBMCs, taken at surgery. The CDR3: CASSYSAASYEQYF. The DNA reads TGTGCCAGCAGTTACTCGGCAGCCTCCTACGAGCAGTACTTC.